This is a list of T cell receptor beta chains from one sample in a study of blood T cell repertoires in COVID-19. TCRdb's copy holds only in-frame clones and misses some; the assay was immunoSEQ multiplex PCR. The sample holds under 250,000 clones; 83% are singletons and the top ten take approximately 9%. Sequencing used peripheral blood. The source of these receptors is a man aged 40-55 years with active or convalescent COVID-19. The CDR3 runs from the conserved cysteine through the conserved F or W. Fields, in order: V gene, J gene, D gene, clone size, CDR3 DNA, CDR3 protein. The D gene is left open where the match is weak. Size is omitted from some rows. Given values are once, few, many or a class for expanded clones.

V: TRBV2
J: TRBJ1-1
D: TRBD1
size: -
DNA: TGTGCCAGCACGCTCGGACAGGGTAACACTGAAGCTTTCTTT
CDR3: CASTLGQGNTEAFF

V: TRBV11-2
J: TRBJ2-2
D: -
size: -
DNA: TGTGCCAGCAGCTTAAGCCAGGGTCGTAGCACCGGGGAGCTGTTTTTT
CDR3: CASSLSQGRSTGELFF

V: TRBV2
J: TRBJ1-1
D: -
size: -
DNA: TGTGCCAGCAGAGGACTGTCGAACACTGAAGCTTTCTTT
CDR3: CASRGLSNTEAFF

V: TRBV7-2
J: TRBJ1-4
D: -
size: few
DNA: TGTGCCAGCGCGGGGAGTCGGGCCTCGGGTAAACTGTTTTTT
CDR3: CASAGSRASGKLFF

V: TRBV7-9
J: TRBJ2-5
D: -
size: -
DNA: TGTGCCAGCAGCTTAGCTCTGACCGGGGAGACCCAGTACTTC
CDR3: CASSLALTGETQYF

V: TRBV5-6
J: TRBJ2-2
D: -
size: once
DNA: TGTGCCACCCAAACAGGGCGAGGCACCGGGGAGCTGTTTTTT
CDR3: CATQTGRGTGELFF

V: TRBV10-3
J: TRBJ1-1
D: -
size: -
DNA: TGTGCCATCAGTGAGTCAACGGGGGTGGACACTGAAGCTTTCTTT
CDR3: CAISESTGVDTEAFF

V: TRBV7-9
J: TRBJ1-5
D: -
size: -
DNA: TGTGCCAGCAGCCCAGACAGGACGGATCAGCCCCAGCATTTT
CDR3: CASSPDRTDQPQHF

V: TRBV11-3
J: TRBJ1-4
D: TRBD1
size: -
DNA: TGTGCCAGCAGCTCGGACAGGGTGTCATCTAATGAAAAACTGTTTTTT
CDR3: CASSSDRVSSNEKLFF

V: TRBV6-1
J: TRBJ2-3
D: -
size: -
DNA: TGTGCCAGCAGTGAAGAAAGGACATCCTTAGGCACAGATACGCAGTATTTT
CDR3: CASSEERTSLGTDTQYF

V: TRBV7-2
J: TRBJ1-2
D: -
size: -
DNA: TGTGCCAGCAGCTTAGATGGGGGCAACTATGGCTACACCTTC
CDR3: CASSLDGGNYGYTF

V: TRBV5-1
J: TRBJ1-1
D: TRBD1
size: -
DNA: TGCGCCAGCAGCTTCTCCCAGGGGGCGGCCACTGAAGCTTTCTTT
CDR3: CASSFSQGAATEAFF

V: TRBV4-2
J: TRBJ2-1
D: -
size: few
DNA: TGTGCCAGCAGCCAAGAATCGTGGGGGGGCCGGGACGAGCAGTTCTTC
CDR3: CASSQESWGGRDEQFF

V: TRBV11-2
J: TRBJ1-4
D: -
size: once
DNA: TGTGCCAGCAGCCATGACTCTCAACTGTTTTTT
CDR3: CASSHDSQLFF

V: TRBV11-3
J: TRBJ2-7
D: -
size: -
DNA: TGTGCCAGCAGCCCACAGGGCTACGAGCAGTACTTC
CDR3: CASSPQGYEQYF

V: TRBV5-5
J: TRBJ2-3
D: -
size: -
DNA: TGTGCCAGCAGCTTGGGGTGGGGCGGGGATACAGATACGCAGTATTTT
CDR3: CASSLGWGGDTDTQYF

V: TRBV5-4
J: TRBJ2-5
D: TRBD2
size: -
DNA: TGTGCCAGCAGCTCAAGGACTAGCGGGGAAGAGCGGACCCAGTACTTC
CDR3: CASSSRTSGEERTQYF